This TCR beta chain was captured in a study of shared clonotypes between healthy human individuals. Whole-study context: Two female and a few male donors aged 18 to 49 were enrolled.

Germline V gene data show CDR1 as GTSNPN and CDR2 as SVGIG (reference sequence). Losses at the gene ends were 3 bases for V and 2 bases for J; bases not matched to a gene: 5. The CDR3 has 15 residues. TCRdb keeps only in-frame clones here, not all; method: immunoSEQ multiplex PCR. Among about 1 million clones listed, about 75% were seen once. There are a few counts of this clone. The sample holds other DNA sequences that translate to the same CDR3. This clonotype was sampled from a man younger than 35 in good health. Material for sequencing was memory CD4+ T cells sorted from blood. Subset reported: CD45RA-negative fraction. The genes are TRBV30 and TRBJ1-5; 9 bases are shared with TRBD1. The CDR3 coding sequence is TGTGCCTGGAGCACGGGACAGGGAGGCAATCAGCCCCAGCATTTT. Translation gives CAWSTGQGGNQPQHF.